This T cell receptor beta chain was identified during a study of PD-1 blockade in classical Hodgkin lymphoma. Study observations and caveats: Newly diagnosed patients had baseline TCR diversity that was reportedly lower than that of healthy donors. Diversity in CD4+ TCRs, unlike that measured in CD8+ TCRs, had risen significantly by C4D1. Sources of repertoire differences remain undefined, possibly disease activity or prior therapy.

The assay was immunoSEQ multiplex PCR, and TCRdb's table has in-frame clones only and misses some. The sample lists under 130,000 clones; roughly 89% were seen once. This clone occurred many times. What it binds is not known. In germline, CDR1 is MGHDK, CDR2 SYGVNS. This CDR3 spans 14 amino acids. V was cut by 2 bases and J by 4 bases, with 11 bases left in between. Time point in this sample: cycle 4 day 1 (C4D1), after about 6 weeks of nivolumab. Brentuximab vedotin exposure varied, and every patient relapsed after autologous stem cell transplantation. V gene TRBV25-1 combines with J gene TRBJ1-2; D unclear. The sequencing here drew on peripheral blood mononuclear cells (PBMCs), taken before the fourth cycle of nivolumab. The source is a human donor with classical Hodgkin lymphoma. CDR3 coding DNA: TGTGCCAGCAGTGAAGAGGGTTGGAGCTATGGCTACACCTTC. Translated: CASSEEGWSYGYTF.